One and the same sample provided the 26 T cell receptor beta chains below, sequenced in a study of shared clonotypes between healthy human individuals. CD45RO negativity and positive selection for CCR7 defined naive CD8 cells, a population that excluded terminally differentiated effector memory CD45RA+ cells. Produced via immunoSEQ multiplex PCR; TCRdb's table is partial and in-frame only. The sample has 760,000 or so clones, 90% to 98% seen once. Sequencing was done on a sample of naive CD8+ T cells sorted from blood. Every receptor here comes from a man aged 30-40 years in good health.

The rearrangement uses TRBV6-5 and TRBJ1-1; D is undetermined. This CDR3 has 16 amino acids. Trimming pared 0 bases from V and 0 bases from J, leaving 11 bases between. Germline CDR1 MNHEY, CDR2 SVGAGI. CDR3 nucleotides: TGTGCCAGCAGTTACTCCCTAAAAGATCTGAACACTGAAGCTTTCTTT. The encoded protein is CASSYSLKDLNTEAFF.

J is TRBJ1-5 and V is TRBV10-2; D not certain. The CDR3 covers 15 residues. Per germline, CDR1 WSHSY and CDR2 SAAADI. Trimming removed 0 bases at V and 3 bases at J, with 9 bases between. CDR3 bases: TGCGCCAGCAGTGAGTCGCTCTCCGACAATCAGCCCCAGCATTTT. Translating gives CASSESLSDNQPQHF.

The rearrangement joins TRBV7-6 to TRBJ1-2, with D possibly being TRBD1 (5 bases). The germline CDR1 and CDR2 sequences are SGHVS and FNYEAQ. The CDR3 extends over 15 amino acids. The V end was cut by 3 bases, the J end by 2 bases, with 13 bases between. The CDR3 region has the DNA TGTGCCAGCAGCTTGGGACGCAACAACAACTATGGCTACACCTTC. Its protein product is CASSLGRNNNYGYTF.

J is TRBJ2-7 and V is TRBV15; D is uncertain. In germline, CDR1 is LNHNV, CDR2 YYDKDF (reference sequence). The CDR3 consists of 14 residues. V lost 0 bases to trimming and J lost 4 bases, with 10 bases between them. CDR3 protein: CATSRDRATYEQYF. In nucleotides, the CDR3 is TGTGCCACCAGCAGAGATAGGGCCACGTACGAGCAGTACTTC.

The chain has TRBV9 and TRBJ2-3, with 8 nucleotides matching TRBD2. The junction had 5 bases not matched to a gene; V was cut back by 3 bases and J by 2 bases. The CDR3 is 15 residues long. CDR1 and CDR2 (germline): SGDLS, YYNGEE. CDR3 sequence: CASSALAEATDTQYF. In DNA form, the CDR3 reads TGTGCCAGCAGCGCACTAGCGGAGGCCACAGATACGCAGTATTTT.

This chain joins TRBV27 and TRBJ2-7; D not certain. The CDR3 has 13 amino acids. With 2 bases removed from V and 2 bases from J, the gap between germline ends came to 7 bases. The germline V gene encodes CDR1 MNHEY and CDR2 SMNVEV (reference sequence). The CDR3 here is CASSLTETYEQYF. The DNA for the CDR3 is TGTGCCAGCAGTTTAACAGAAACCTACGAGCAGTACTTC.

The chain couples TRBV27 to TRBJ2-4; 9 bases fit TRBD2. This CDR3 is built from 18 residues. Germline trimming cut 5 bases from V and 1 base from J; bases unmatched to any gene: 12. Germline V gene sequence: CDR1 MNHEY, CDR2 SMNVEV (reference sequence). The CDR3 DNA follows: TGTGCCAGCAGTCGACTAGCGGCCACTAGTAGGGCCAAAAACATTCAGTACTTC. This codes for CASSRLAATSRAKNIQYF.

This chain uses TRBV27 with TRBJ2-1, with 10 bases fitting TRBD1. After removal of 10 bases from V and 8 bases from J, the junction contained 11 bases not matched to a gene. CDR1 and CDR2 from the germline V gene are MNHEY and SMNVEV (reference sequence). This CDR3 has 14 residues. CDR3 loop: CATGPGTGAYEQFF. The CDR3 DNA sequence: TGTGCCACCGGACCAGGGACAGGGGCATATGAGCAGTTCTTC.

V is TRBV28 and J is TRBJ1-5; D gene uncertain. Trimming shortened V by 5 bases and J by 7 bases, and 18 bases separated the two germline ends. Germline V gene sequence: CDR1 MDHEN, CDR2 SYDVKM. This CDR3 contains 15 residues. The CDR3 bases are TGTGCCAGCAGTACGATTAATTCACTAGCCCAGCCCCAGCATTTT. This gives the protein CASSTINSLAQPQHF.

This clone was counted once. V gene TRBV9 combines with J gene TRBJ2-3, with D possibly being TRBD2 (7 bases). The germline V gene has CDR1 SGDLS and CDR2 YYNGEE. V dropped 7 bases and J dropped 2 bases, with 17 bases sitting between them. The CDR3 extends over 15 amino acids. This CDR3 is CASDAAGALTDTQYF. CDR3 DNA: TGTGCCAGCGACGCGGCGGGGGCCCTCACAGATACGCAGTATTTT. The variable domain in full, completed from reference TRBV9 and TRBJ2-3, reads DSGVTQTPKHLITATGQRVTLRCSPRSGDLSVYWYQQSLDQGLQFLIQYYNGEERAKGNILERFSAQQFPDLHSELNLSSLELGDSALYFCASDAAGALTDTQYFGPGTRLTVL.

The chain joins TRBV19 to TRBJ2-7; 8 positions agree with TRBD1. The CDR3 extends over 15 amino acids. Losses at the gene ends were 7 bases for V and 2 bases for J; bases not matched to a gene: 10. Looked up from germline, CDR1 is LNHDA and CDR2 is SQIVND (reference sequence). In nucleotides, the CDR3 is TGTGCCAGTAACGTTGGGACAGGATTACCCTACGAGCAGTACTTC. Translating it yields CASNVGTGLPYEQYF.

This chain connects TRBV27 to TRBJ2-7; D is possibly TRBD2 (6 bases). The CDR3 is 14 amino acids. Germline values: CDR1 MNHEY, CDR2 SMNVEV (reference sequence). Trimming cost V 5 bases and J 2 bases, with 13 bases left between them. Written as DNA, the CDR3 is TGTGCCAGCAGTCCCTTAACGGGAGCCTACGAGCAGTACTTC. Translated: CASSPLTGAYEQYF.

This chain links TRBV29-1 with TRBJ2-5, with TRBD1 matching 10 bases. Germline V lookup: CDR1 SQVTM, CDR2 ANQGSEA. V shed 8 bases, J shed 1 base, and the junction held 10 bases outside the gene matches. The CDR3 has 15 amino acids. The CDR3 loop is CSSRRDRGFQETQYF. The CDR3 nucleotides are TGCAGCTCACGGCGGGACAGGGGATTCCAAGAGACCCAGTACTTC.

V gene TRBV10-3 combines with J gene TRBJ2-1; 9 bases match TRBD2. CDR3 length: 16 residues. V gave up 0 bases and J gave up 4 bases; unmatched junction bases: 4. Germline V gene data show CDR1 as ENHRY and CDR2 as SYGVKD. DNA of the CDR3: TGTGCCATCAGTGAGTCGAGGCTAGCGGGATACAATGAGCAGTTCTTC. Translating it yields CAISESRLAGYNEQFF.

The rearrangement uses TRBV7-9 and TRBJ2-7; 13 nucleotides agree with TRBD2. With V trimmed by 4 bases and J by 1 base, 1 base remained unmatched. CDR3 length equals 15 residues. Germline lookup yields CDR1 SEHNR and CDR2 FQNEAQ (reference sequence). The CDR3 sequence: CASSSGLAGSYEQYF. In nucleotides, the CDR3 is TGTGCCAGCAGCTCGGGACTAGCGGGGTCCTACGAGCAGTACTTC. Drawing the rest from reference TRBV7-9 and TRBJ2-7, the complete variable domain is DTGVSQNPRHKITKRGQNVTFRCDPISEHNRLYWYRQTLGQGPEFLTYFQNEAQLEKSRLLSDRFSAERPKGSFSTLEIQRTEQGDSAMYLCASSSGLAGSYEQYFGPGTRLTVT.

The J gene is TRBJ2-1, the V gene TRBV5-4, with 9 nucleotides matching TRBD1. J lost 8 bases, V lost 7 bases, and 4 bases had no gene match. This CDR3 comprises 12 residues. Germline lookup yields CDR1 SGHNT and CDR2 YYREEE (reference sequence). CDR3 nucleotides: TGTGCCAGCCGGACAGGGGTCGATGAGCAGTTCTTC. This encodes CASRTGVDEQFF.

This rearrangement joins TRBV5-1 to TRBJ2-7; no firm D call. The V and J ends lost 1 base and 0 bases respectively, with 8 bases between them. Germline values: CDR1 SGHRS, CDR2 YFSETQ. This CDR3 has 14 residues. The DNA for the CDR3 is TGCGCCAGCAGCTTGTCCCTAAGCTCCTACGAGCAGTACTTC. It codes for CASSLSLSSYEQYF.

The rearrangement links TRBV28 to TRBJ2-7, with 9 positions matching TRBD2. After removal of 6 bases from V and 2 bases from J, the junction contained 5 bases not matched to a gene. The CDR3 covers 14 residues. Germline V gives CDR1 MDHEN, CDR2 SYDVKM. CDR3: CASSSSGVPYEQYF. The CDR3 coding sequence is TGTGCCAGCAGCTCTAGCGGGGTTCCCTACGAGCAGTACTTC.

V usage is TRBV7-8 and J usage is TRBJ2-7, with D perhaps TRBD2 (6 bases). The germline V and J ends were trimmed by 3 bases and 6 bases, with 15 bases remaining between them. The V gene's germline CDR1 is SGHVS and CDR2 FQNEAQ. The CDR3 totals 14 residues. Here the CDR3 reads CASSFLGGAGEQYF. The CDR3 DNA reads as TGTGCCAGCAGCTTCTTGGGCGGGGCCGGCGAGCAGTACTTC.

This clone is a singleton in its sample. This chain connects TRBV28 to TRBJ2-1; D gene unclear. The CDR3 has 13 residues. Germline V CDR1 and CDR2: MDHEN, SYDVKM. V lost 5 bases and J 5 bases, leaving 10 bases between the germline ends. The CDR3 spells CASSVRSNNEQFF. CDR3 DNA: TGTGCCAGCAGTGTTAGGTCGAACAATGAGCAGTTCTTC.

This chain links TRBV19 with TRBJ2-7; TRBD2 matches 10 bases. Germline CDR1 is LNHDA and CDR2 is SQIVND (reference sequence). The CDR3 consists of 14 residues. Losses at the gene ends were 3 bases for V and 3 bases for J; bases not matched to a gene: 2. This chain's CDR3 is CASSIGTSVYEQYF. CDR3 DNA: TGTGCCAGTAGTATCGGGACTAGCGTCTACGAGCAGTACTTC.

The V call is TRBV7-8, the J call TRBJ1-3, with a weak D call TRBD1 (5 bases). Germline CDR1 and CDR2: SGHVS and FQNEAQ. The V gene lost 1 base and the J gene lost 3 bases, with 10 bases spanning the gap. The length of the CDR3 is 15 residues. CDR3 sequence reads: CASSLGAGSGNTIYF. The CDR3 DNA is TGTGCCAGCAGCTTAGGGGCAGGGAGTGGAAACACCATATATTTT. The full variable domain, rest sourced from reference TRBV7-8 and TRBJ1-3, is GAGVSQSPRYKVAKRGQDVALRCDPISGHVSLFWYQQALGQGPEFLTYFQNEAQLDKSGLPSDRFFAERPEGSVSTLKIQRTQQEDSAVYLCASSLGAGSGNTIYFGEGSWLTVV.

This clone was seen just once. The chain joins TRBV13 to TRBJ2-1; 7 nucleotides align to TRBD2. V lost 2 bases, J lost 6 bases, and 10 bases stayed unmatched. This CDR3 spans 16 amino acids. Germline CDR1 reads PRHDT; CDR2 reads FYEKMQ (reference sequence). The CDR3 loop reads CASSLRREGLGNEQFF. CDR3 DNA sequence: TGTGCCAGCAGCTTACGCAGGGAGGGCCTGGGCAATGAGCAGTTCTTC.

This clone showed up just once. V gene TRBV6-1 combines with J gene TRBJ1-5, with TRBD1 identical over 7 bases. The V and J ends lost 3 bases and 6 bases, in that order; junction bases with no gene match: 14. The germline V gene has CDR1 MNHNS and CDR2 SASEGT. This CDR3 contains 17 residues. The CDR3, as DNA: TGTGCCAGCAGTGACCAGCTACAGGGGCCGGTTTCTCAGCCCCAGCATTTT. Translating it yields CASSDQLQGPVSQPQHF.

The chain combines TRBV5-5 with TRBJ1-1, with a tentative D call TRBD1 (5 bases). The V end was cut by 4 bases, the J end by 4 bases, with 17 bases between. This CDR3 region has 15 residues. From germline, CDR1 is SGHKS and CDR2 YYEKEE (reference sequence). CDR3 residues: CASSLTQGAITEAFF. The DNA of the CDR3 is TGTGCCAGCAGCCTGACCCAGGGAGCGATCACTGAAGCTTTCTTT.

The chain couples TRBV10-3 to TRBJ2-7; D is perhaps TRBD2 (6 bases). The V end was cut by 7 bases, the J end by 3 bases, with 16 bases between. CDR1 is ENHRY, CDR2 SYGVKD, per germline. CDR3 size: 14 residues. In nucleotides, the CDR3 is TGTGCCATCAACCCAGAGGAGGGCGGCTACGAGCAGTACTTC. Translation gives CAINPEEGGYEQYF.